This is a list of T cell receptor beta chains from one sample in a study of CD8 T cells in Susac syndrome. One entry per CDR3 protein results from TCRdb running MiXCR on the immunoSEQ multiplex PCR reads. The sample yields 170,000 or so distinct CDR3 sequences, roughly 92% seen once. Sequencing input: CD4+ T cells from PBMCs. The receptors derive from a human donor with multiple sclerosis. CDR3s include the opening cysteine and the closing phenylalanine or tryptophan. The order of the fields is J gene, D gene, V gene, clone size, CDR3 protein, CDR3 DNA. D genes are given only for firm matches. Some rows mark clone size as missing; the rest say once, few, many or name a class of expanded clone.

j_call: TRBJ1-5
d_call: -
v_call: TRBV6-5
clone_size: -
cdr3_aa: CASSAWGRVGQPQHF
cdr3_nt: TGTGCCAGCAGTGCGTGGGGCAGGGTGGGTCAGCCCCAGCATTTT

j_call: TRBJ2-5
d_call: -
v_call: TRBV6-5
clone_size: -
cdr3_aa: CASSYSPPGGLQETQYF
cdr3_nt: TGTGCCAGCAGTTACTCCCCCCCGGGCGGGCTCCAAGAGACCCAGTACTTC

j_call: TRBJ2-3
d_call: TRBD2
v_call: TRBV6-1
clone_size: -
cdr3_aa: CASSHWGSSGGDTQYF
cdr3_nt: TGTGCCAGCAGCCACTGGGGTTCTAGCGGCGGCGATACGCAGTATTTT

j_call: TRBJ1-2
d_call: TRBD1
v_call: TRBV5-1
clone_size: once
cdr3_aa: CASSRQGDGRYGYTF
cdr3_nt: TGCGCCAGCAGCCGACAGGGGGATGGACGCTATGGCTACACCTTC

j_call: TRBJ1-3
d_call: -
v_call: TRBV11-2
clone_size: -
cdr3_aa: CASSFGLSGNTIYF
cdr3_nt: TGTGCCAGCAGCTTTGGGCTCTCTGGAAACACCATATATTTT

j_call: TRBJ2-2
d_call: TRBD1
v_call: TRBV12-3/TRBV12-4
clone_size: -
cdr3_aa: CASRPGTENTGELFF
cdr3_nt: TGTGCCAGCAGGCCAGGGACAGAGAACACCGGGGAGCTGTTTTTT

j_call: TRBJ2-7
d_call: -
v_call: TRBV20-1
clone_size: -
cdr3_aa: CSASGRTYERYF
cdr3_nt: TGCAGTGCTAGTGGCCGAACCTACGAGCGGTACTTC

j_call: TRBJ2-7
d_call: TRBD1
v_call: TRBV7-8
clone_size: -
cdr3_aa: CASSLQGDYEQYF
cdr3_nt: TGTGCCAGCTCGCTCCAGGGGGACTACGAGCAGTACTTC

j_call: TRBJ1-1
d_call: -
v_call: TRBV30
clone_size: -
cdr3_aa: CAWTGTRRTEAFF
cdr3_nt: TGTGCCTGGACCGGGACCCGGAGGACTGAAGCTTTCTTT

j_call: TRBJ2-7
d_call: -
v_call: TRBV10-3
clone_size: -
cdr3_aa: CAISSQGSWEQYF
cdr3_nt: TGTGCCATCAGTTCACAGGGTTCCTGGGAGCAGTACTTC

j_call: TRBJ1-1
d_call: -
v_call: TRBV5-4
clone_size: -
cdr3_aa: CASSAQGLANTEAFF
cdr3_nt: TGTGCCAGCAGCGCACAGGGTCTCGCGAACACTGAAGCTTTCTTT

j_call: TRBJ2-1
d_call: TRBD1
v_call: TRBV2
clone_size: once
cdr3_aa: CASPHPGQGGNEQFF
cdr3_nt: TGTGCCAGCCCTCACCCCGGACAGGGCGGAAATGAGCAGTTCTTC

j_call: TRBJ2-3
d_call: TRBD2
v_call: TRBV19
clone_size: -
cdr3_aa: CATFDRASGTDTQYF
cdr3_nt: TGTGCCACCTTCGATCGGGCTAGCGGTACAGATACGCAGTATTTT

j_call: TRBJ1-1
d_call: -
v_call: TRBV30
clone_size: -
cdr3_aa: CAWTRDMNTEAFF
cdr3_nt: TGTGCCTGGACTAGGGATATGAACACTGAAGCTTTCTTT

j_call: TRBJ2-1
d_call: -
v_call: TRBV5-1
clone_size: -
cdr3_aa: CASSLVLAHNEQFF
cdr3_nt: TGCGCCAGCAGCTTGGTGCTAGCCCACAATGAGCAGTTCTTC

j_call: TRBJ2-5
d_call: TRBD2
v_call: TRBV5-4
clone_size: -
cdr3_aa: CASSSGTSMVKETQYF
cdr3_nt: TGTGCCAGCAGCTCCGGGACTAGCATGGTCAAAGAGACCCAGTACTTC

j_call: TRBJ2-7
d_call: TRBD1
v_call: TRBV5-1
clone_size: -
cdr3_aa: CASRVAGGYEQYF
cdr3_nt: TGCGCCAGCAGAGTGGCAGGGGGCTACGAGCAGTACTTC

j_call: TRBJ2-2
d_call: TRBD2
v_call: TRBV6-5
clone_size: once
cdr3_aa: CASSYSVLAGTGELFF
cdr3_nt: TGTGCCAGCAGTTACTCGGTACTAGCGGGCACCGGGGAGCTGTTTTTT

j_call: TRBJ2-7
d_call: TRBD2
v_call: TRBV7-2
clone_size: -
cdr3_aa: CASSLMSSGGPPPGQYF
cdr3_nt: TGTGCCAGCAGCTTAATGTCTAGCGGGGGACCGCCTCCTGGGCAGTACTTC

j_call: TRBJ2-7
d_call: TRBD2
v_call: TRBV5-1
clone_size: -
cdr3_aa: CASSLTSGRPEQYF
cdr3_nt: TGCGCCAGCAGCTTGACTAGCGGGAGGCCCGAGCAGTACTTC

j_call: TRBJ2-1
d_call: -
v_call: TRBV5-4
clone_size: once
cdr3_aa: CASSLGLTSYNEQFF
cdr3_nt: TGTGCCAGCAGCTTAGGACTAACCTCCTACAATGAGCAGTTCTTC

j_call: TRBJ2-5
d_call: TRBD2
v_call: TRBV3-1
clone_size: once
cdr3_aa: CASSQGGAIAGAGETQYF
cdr3_nt: TGTGCCAGCAGCCAAGGTGGGGCCATAGCGGGAGCTGGAGAGACCCAGTACTTC

j_call: TRBJ2-3
d_call: -
v_call: TRBV5-4
clone_size: -
cdr3_aa: CASTMKNTDTQYF
cdr3_nt: TGTGCCAGCACCATGAAAAACACAGATACGCAGTATTTT

j_call: TRBJ2-7
d_call: TRBD1
v_call: TRBV6-2/TRBV6-3
clone_size: -
cdr3_aa: CASSHRTGRKEQYF
cdr3_nt: TGTGCCAGCAGTCACCGGACAGGACGAAAAGAGCAGTACTTC

j_call: TRBJ1-1
d_call: -
v_call: TRBV2
clone_size: -
cdr3_aa: CASSEALRLASRAGTLKRTEAFF
cdr3_nt: TGTGCCAGCAGTGAAGCGCTTCGGCTGGCTTCCAGGGCCGGGACACTAAAGAGGACTGAAGCTTTCTTT

j_call: TRBJ2-7
d_call: -
v_call: TRBV5-5
clone_size: -
cdr3_aa: CASSLSRYSSYEQYF
cdr3_nt: TGTGCCAGCAGCTTGTCGCGCTACTCCTCCTACGAGCAGTACTTC